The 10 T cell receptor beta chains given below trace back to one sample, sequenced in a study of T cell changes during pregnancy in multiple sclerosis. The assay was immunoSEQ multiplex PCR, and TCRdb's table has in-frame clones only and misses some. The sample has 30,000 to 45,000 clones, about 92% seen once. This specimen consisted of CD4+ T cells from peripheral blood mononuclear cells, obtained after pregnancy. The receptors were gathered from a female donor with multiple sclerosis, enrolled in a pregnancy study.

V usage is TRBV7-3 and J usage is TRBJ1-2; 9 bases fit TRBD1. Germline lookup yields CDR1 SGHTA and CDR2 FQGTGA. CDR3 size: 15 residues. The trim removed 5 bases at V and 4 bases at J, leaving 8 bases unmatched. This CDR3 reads CASSVGTGSTYGYTF. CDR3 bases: TGTGCCAGCAGCGTCGGGACAGGGTCAACCTATGGCTACACCTTC.

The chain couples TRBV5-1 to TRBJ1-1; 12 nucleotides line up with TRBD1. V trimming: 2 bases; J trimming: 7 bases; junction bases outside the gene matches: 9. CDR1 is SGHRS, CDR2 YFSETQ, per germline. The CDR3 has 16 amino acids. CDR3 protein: CASSLGTGGASGEAFF. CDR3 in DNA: TGCGCCAGCAGCTTAGGGACAGGGGGCGCGTCCGGTGAAGCTTTCTTT.

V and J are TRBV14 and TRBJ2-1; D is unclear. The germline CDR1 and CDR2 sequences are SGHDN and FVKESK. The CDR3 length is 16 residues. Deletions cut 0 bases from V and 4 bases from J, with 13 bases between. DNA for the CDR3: TGTGCCAGCAGCCAAGACCTAGGTCTTGGGTACAATGAGCAGTTCTTC. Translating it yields CASSQDLGLGYNEQFF. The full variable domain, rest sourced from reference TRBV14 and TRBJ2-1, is EAGVTQFPSHSVIEKGQTVTLRCDPISGHDNLYWYRRVMGKEIKFLLHFVKESKQDESGMPNNRFLAERTGGTYSTLKVQPAELEDSGVYFCASSQDLGLGYNEQFFGPGTRLTVL.

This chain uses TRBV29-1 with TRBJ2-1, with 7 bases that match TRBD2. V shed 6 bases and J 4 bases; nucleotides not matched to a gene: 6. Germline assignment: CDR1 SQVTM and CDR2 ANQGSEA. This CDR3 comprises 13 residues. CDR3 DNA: TGCAGCGTAGACGAGCGGGGTTACAATGAGCAGTTCTTC. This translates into CSVDERGYNEQFF.

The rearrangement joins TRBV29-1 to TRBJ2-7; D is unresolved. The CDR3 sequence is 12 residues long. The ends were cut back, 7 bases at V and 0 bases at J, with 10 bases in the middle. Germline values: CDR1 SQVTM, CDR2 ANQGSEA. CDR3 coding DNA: TGCAGCGCAACATGGAGCTCCTACGAGCAGTACTTC. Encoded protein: CSATWSSYEQYF.

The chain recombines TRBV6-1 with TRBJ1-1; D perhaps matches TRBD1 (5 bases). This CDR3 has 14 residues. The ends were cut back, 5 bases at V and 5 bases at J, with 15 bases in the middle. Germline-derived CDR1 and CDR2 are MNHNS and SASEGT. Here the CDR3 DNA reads TGTGCCAGCAGTAGCAGGGTCGTTGGGACTGAAGCTTTCTTT. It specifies CASSSRVVGTEAFF.

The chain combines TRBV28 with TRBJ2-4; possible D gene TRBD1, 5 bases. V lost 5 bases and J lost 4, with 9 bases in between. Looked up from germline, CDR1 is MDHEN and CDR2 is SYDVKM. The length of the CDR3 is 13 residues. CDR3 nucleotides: TGTGCCAGCAGTGGGAAGGGGAAAAACATTCAGTACTTC. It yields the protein CASSGKGKNIQYF.

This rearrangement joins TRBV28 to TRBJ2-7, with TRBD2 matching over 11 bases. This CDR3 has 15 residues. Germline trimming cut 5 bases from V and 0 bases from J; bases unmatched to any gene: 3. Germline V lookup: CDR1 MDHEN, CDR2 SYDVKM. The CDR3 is CASSLAGGSSYEQYF. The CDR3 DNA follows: TGTGCCAGCAGTCTAGCGGGGGGTAGCTCCTACGAGCAGTACTTC.

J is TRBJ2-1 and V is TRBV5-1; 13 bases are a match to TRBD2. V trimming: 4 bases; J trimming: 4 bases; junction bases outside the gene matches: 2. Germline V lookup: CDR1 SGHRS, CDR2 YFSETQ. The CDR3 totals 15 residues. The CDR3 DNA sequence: TGCGCCAGCAGCCCGGGACTAGCGGGGTACAATGAGCAGTTCTTC. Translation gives CASSPGLAGYNEQFF.

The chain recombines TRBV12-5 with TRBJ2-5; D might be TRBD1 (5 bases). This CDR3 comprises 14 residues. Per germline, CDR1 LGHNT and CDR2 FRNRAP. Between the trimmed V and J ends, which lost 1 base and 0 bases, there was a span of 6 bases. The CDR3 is CASGLGQYQETQYF. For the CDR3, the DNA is TGTGCTAGTGGTTTGGGACAGTACCAAGAGACCCAGTACTTC. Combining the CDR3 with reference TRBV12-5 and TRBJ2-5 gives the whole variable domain DARVTQTPRHKVTEMGQEVTMRCQPILGHNTVFWYRQTMMQGLELLAYFRNRAPLDDSGMPKDRFSAEMPDATLATLKIQPSEPRDSAVYFCASGLGQYQETQYFGPGTRLLVL.